These 2 T cell receptor beta chains were all obtained from the same sample, sequenced in a study of T cells in Graves' hyperthyroidism and ophthalmopathy. RNA transcripts were the template for amplifying TCR beta CDR3 regions. An initial round of RT-PCR targeting the TCR CDR3 relied on the HTBI primer set. One entry per CDR3 protein, called by TCRdb with MiXCR from the multiplex PCR reads. This sample has about 740,000 distinct CDR3 sequences, with around 15% found just once. Source material: blood. The receptors were gathered from a young woman with Graves' hyperthyroidism.

This chain links TRBV6-1 with TRBJ2-7; 10 nucleotides match TRBD1. Germline values: CDR1 MNHNS, CDR2 SASEGT. The CDR3 sequence is 16 residues long. The V segment lost 4 bases and the J segment 3 bases; nucleotides outside the gene matches: 9. The CDR3 coding sequence is TGTGCCAGCAGTGGGGGGACAGGGGTATTGGACTACGAGCAGTACTTC. It codes for CASSGGTGVLDYEQYF.

To note about this clonotype: A single base separates this from a much larger clone, so it may be a read error. This sequence joins TRBV5-1 and TRBJ2-7; tentative D call: TRBD1 (7 bases). In germline, CDR1 is SGHRS, CDR2 YFSETQ. This CDR3 is built from 14 residues. CDR3 sequence: CVSSLEGQNYEQYF. The CDR3 DNA reads TGCGTCAGCAGCTTGGAGGGACAGAACTACGAGCAGTACTTC.